The subject of this entry is one TCR beta chain. Antigen: not known. The sample is drawn from a study of cytomegalovirus exposure and HLA in healthy donors. Study information: In a later analysis, it was reported that the approximately 110 validation repertoires had been produced on the same platform as the 550 to 850 repertoires belonging to the first cohort. Study observations and caveats: Researchers counted roughly 150 TCR beta chains as cytomegalovirus-associated. Researchers reported that a few CMV-associated chains were confirmed in vitro as CMV antigen-specific.

The protocol was immunoSEQ multiplex PCR, while the TCRdb copy is restricted to in-frame clones and leaves out a portion. Of fewer than 100,000 clones in the sample, 94% were seen once. Germline lookup yields CDR1 SGDLS and CDR2 YYNGEE. CDR3 length equals 15 residues. The V gene lost 3 bases and the J gene lost 7 bases, with 16 bases spanning the gap. This sequence joins TRBV9 and TRBJ1-4; D not certain. The TCR sequence derives from a woman between 18 and 29 years old in good health and CMV-seronegative. The sample was PBMCs. CDR3 residues: CASSGAAGVGEKLFF. CDR3 nucleotide sequence: TGTGCCAGCAGCGGCGCGGCGGGTGTTGGTGAAAAACTGTTTTTT.